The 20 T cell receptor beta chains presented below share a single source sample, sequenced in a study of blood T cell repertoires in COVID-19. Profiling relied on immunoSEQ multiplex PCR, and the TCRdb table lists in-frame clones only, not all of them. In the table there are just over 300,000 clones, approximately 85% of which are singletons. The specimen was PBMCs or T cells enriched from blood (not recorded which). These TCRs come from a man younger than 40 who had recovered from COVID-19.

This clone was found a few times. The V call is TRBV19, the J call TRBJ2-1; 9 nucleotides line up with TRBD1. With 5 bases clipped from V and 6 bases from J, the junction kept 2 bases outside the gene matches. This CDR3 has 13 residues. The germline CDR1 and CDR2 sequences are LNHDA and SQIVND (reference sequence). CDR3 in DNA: TGTGCCAGTAGTCTACAGGGGGCCAATGAGCAGTTCTTC. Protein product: CASSLQGANEQFF.

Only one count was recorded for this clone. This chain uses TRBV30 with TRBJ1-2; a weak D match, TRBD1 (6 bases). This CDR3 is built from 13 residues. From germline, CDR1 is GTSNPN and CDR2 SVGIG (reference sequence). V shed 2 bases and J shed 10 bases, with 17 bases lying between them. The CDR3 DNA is TGTGCCTGGAGTCCCCTTGGGGGGGCTGCCTACACCTTC. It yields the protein CAWSPLGGAAYTF.

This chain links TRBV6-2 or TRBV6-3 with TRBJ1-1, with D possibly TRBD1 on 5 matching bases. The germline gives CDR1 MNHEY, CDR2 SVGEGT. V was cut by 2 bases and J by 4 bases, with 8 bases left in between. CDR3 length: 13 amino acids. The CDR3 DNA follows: TGTGCCAGCAGTTACCTAGGGGTCACTGAAGCTTTCTTT. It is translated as CASSYLGVTEAFF.

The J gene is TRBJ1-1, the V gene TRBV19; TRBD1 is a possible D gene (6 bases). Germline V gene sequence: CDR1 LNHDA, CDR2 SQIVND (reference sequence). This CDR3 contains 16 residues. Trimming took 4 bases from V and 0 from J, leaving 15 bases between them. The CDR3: CASSKHRDSMNTEAFF. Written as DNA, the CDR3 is TGTGCCAGTAGTAAACACAGGGATTCCATGAACACTGAAGCTTTCTTT.

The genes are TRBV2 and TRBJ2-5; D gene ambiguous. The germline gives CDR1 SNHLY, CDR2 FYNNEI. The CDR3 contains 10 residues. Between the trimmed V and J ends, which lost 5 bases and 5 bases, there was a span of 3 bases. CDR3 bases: TGTGCCAGCAGTCGTGAGACCCAGTACTTC. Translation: CASSRETQYF.

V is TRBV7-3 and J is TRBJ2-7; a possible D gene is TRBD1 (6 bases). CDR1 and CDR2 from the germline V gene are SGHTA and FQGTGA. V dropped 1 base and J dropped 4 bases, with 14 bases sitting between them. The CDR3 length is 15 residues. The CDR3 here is CASSLMPGAGYEQYF. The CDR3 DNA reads TGTGCCAGCAGCTTAATGCCAGGGGCAGGGTACGAGCAGTACTTC.

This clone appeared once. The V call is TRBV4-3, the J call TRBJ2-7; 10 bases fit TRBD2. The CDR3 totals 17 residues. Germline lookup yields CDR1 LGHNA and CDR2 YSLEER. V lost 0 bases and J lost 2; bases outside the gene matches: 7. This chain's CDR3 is CASSQDLESGGAYEQYF. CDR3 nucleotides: TGCGCCAGCAGCCAAGACCTTGAAAGCGGGGGGGCCTACGAGCAGTACTTC.

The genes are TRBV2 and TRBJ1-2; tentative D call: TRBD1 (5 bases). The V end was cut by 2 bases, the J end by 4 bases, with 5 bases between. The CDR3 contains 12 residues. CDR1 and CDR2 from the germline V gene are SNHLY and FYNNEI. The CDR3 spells CASSEQGYGYTF. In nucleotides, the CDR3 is TGTGCCAGCAGTGAACAGGGCTATGGCTACACCTTC.

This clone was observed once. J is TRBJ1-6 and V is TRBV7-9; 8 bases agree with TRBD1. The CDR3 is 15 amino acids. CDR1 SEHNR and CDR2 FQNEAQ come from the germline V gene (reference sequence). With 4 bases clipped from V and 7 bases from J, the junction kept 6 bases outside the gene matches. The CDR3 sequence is CASSYQGAGNSPLHF. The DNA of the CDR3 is TGTGCCAGCAGCTATCAGGGGGCTGGGAATTCACCCCTCCACTTT.

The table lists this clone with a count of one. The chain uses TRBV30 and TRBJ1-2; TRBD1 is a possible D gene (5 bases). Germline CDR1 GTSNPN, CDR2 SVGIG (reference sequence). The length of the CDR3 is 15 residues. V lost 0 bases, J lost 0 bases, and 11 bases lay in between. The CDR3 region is CAWSVRGLANYGYTF. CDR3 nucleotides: TGTGCCTGGAGTGTACGGGGGTTAGCTAACTATGGCTACACCTTC.

Here the CDR3 reads CASSFGELYREQYF. The CDR3 DNA is TGCGCCAGCAGCTTCGGAGAGCTCTATAGAGAGCAGTACTTC. The chain links TRBV5-1 to TRBJ2-7, with D unclear. Trimming removed 2 bases at V and 7 bases at J, with 16 bases between. This CDR3 has 14 residues. Germline V CDR1 and CDR2: SGHRS, YFSETQ.

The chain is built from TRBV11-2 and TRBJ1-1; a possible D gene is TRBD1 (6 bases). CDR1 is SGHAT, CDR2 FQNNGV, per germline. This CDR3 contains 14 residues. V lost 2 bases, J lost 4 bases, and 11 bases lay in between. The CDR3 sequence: CASSLNREFTEAFF. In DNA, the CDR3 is TGTGCCAGCAGCTTAAACAGGGAGTTCACTGAAGCTTTCTTT.

Here the CDR3 reads CASSLGLGGTYEQYF. DNA of the CDR3: TGTGCCAGCAGTTTAGGACTTGGCGGTACTTACGAGCAGTACTTC. J is TRBJ2-7 and V is TRBV27; the D gene is possibly TRBD2 (5 bases). Germline V gene sequence: CDR1 MNHEY, CDR2 SMNVEV (reference sequence). CDR3 length equals 15 residues. V was clipped by 2 bases and J by 4 bases, with 15 bases between them.

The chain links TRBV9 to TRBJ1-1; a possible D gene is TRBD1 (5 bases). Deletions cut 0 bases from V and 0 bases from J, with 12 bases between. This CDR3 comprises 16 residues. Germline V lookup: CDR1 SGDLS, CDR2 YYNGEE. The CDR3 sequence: CASSVGVTGVNTEAFF. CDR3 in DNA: TGTGCCAGCAGCGTAGGAGTCACAGGCGTGAACACTGAAGCTTTCTTT.

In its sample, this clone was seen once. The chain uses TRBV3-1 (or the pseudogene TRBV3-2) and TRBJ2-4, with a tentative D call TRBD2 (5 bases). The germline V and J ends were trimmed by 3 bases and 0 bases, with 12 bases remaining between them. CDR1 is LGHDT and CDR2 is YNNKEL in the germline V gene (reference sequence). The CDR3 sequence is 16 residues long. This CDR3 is CASSHGLSLAKNIQYF. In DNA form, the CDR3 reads TGTGCCAGCAGCCATGGACTGAGTCTAGCCAAAAACATTCAGTACTTC.

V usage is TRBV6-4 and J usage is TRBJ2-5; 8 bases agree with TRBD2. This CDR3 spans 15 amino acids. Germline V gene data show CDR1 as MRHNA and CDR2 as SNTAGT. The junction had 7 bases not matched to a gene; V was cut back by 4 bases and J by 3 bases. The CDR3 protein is CASSAKAGGEETQYF. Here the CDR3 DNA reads TGTGCCAGCAGTGCCAAGGCCGGGGGGGAAGAGACCCAGTACTTC.

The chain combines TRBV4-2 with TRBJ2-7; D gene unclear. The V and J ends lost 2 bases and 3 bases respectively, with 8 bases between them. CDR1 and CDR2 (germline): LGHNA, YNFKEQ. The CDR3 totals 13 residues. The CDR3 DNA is TGTGCCAGCAGCCAAAATTATAACTACGAGCAGTACTTC. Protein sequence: CASSQNYNYEQYF.

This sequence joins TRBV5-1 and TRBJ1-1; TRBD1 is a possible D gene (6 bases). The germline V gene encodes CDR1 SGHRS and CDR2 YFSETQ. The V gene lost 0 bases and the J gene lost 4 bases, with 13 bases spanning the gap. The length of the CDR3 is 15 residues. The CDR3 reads CASSLVAGVVTEAFF. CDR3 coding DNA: TGCGCCAGCAGCTTGGTGGCAGGGGTAGTCACTGAAGCTTTCTTT.

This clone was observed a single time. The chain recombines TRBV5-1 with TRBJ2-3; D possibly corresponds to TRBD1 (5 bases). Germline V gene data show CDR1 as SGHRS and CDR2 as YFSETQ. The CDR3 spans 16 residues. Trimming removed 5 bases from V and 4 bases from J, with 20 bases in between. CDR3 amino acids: CASRGRGGRGADTQYF. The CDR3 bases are TGCGCCAGCAGAGGGCGTGGTGGAAGGGGCGCAGATACGCAGTATTTT. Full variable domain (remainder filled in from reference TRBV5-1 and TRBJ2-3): KAGVTQTPRYLIKTRGQQVTLSCSPISGHRSVSWYQQTPGQGLQFLFEYFSETQRNKGNFPGRFSGRQFSNSRSEMNVSTLELGDSALYLCASRGRGGRGADTQYFGPGTRLTVL.

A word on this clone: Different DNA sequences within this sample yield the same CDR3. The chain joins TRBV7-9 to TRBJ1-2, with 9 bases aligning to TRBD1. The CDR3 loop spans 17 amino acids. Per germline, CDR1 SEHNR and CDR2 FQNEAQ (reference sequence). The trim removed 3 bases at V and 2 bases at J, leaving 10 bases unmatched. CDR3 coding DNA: TGTGCCAGCAGCTTCCCGGGACAGGGAACCCTCAACTATGGCTACACCTTC. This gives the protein CASSFPGQGTLNYGYTF.